What follows is one TCR beta chain and its context. Naive CD45RA+ and memory CD45RA-negative subsets were split from CD4+ cells. Assay: immunoSEQ multiplex PCR; the TCRdb copy retains only in-frame clones and omits some. Altogether roughly 2,300,000 clones are present, under 95% being singletons, with the ten largest covering approximately 0.41%. This sample stems from a study of shared clonotypes between healthy human individuals. The CDR3 covers 12 residues. Germline-derived CDR1 and CDR2 are ENHRY and SYGVKD. Trimming took 5 bases from V and 9 from J, leaving 10 bases between them. This TCR derives from a man aged 18 to 29 in good health. Some clones in this sample may be carry-over from other donors' samples. The V and J genes are TRBV10-3 and TRBJ2-2, with D perhaps matching TRBD1 or TRBD2 (6 bases each). The sample consisted of naive CD4+ T cells from PBMCs. The subset was: CD45RA+ positively selected. The DNA for the CDR3 is TGTGCCATCAGTCTGGGGGGCTGGGAGCTGTTTTTT. It encodes CAISLGGWELFF.